This T cell receptor (beta chain) derives from a study of T cells in Graves' hyperthyroidism and ophthalmopathy (dated by TCRdb to about 2019). Background on the whole study: Peripheral blood was collected at initial diagnosis, before any treatment. TCR V-J signatures able to tell the groups apart were searched for in a discovery cohort of 90 to 100 patients, of whom more than 40 had Graves' ophthalmopathy and 55 to 65 had stable Graves' hyperthyroidism. An independent validation cohort of under 20 hyperthyroidism patients and 17 patients who later progressed to ophthalmopathy tested prospective prediction of ophthalmopathy. The 85 to 100 discovery patients were randomly split 7:3 into training and test sets. In about six Graves' hyperthyroidism patients, the study also compared T-cell repertoires from thyroid tissue with T-cell repertoires from blood. After sampling, hyperthyroidism patients received methimazole starting at 30 mg daily, and ophthalmopathy patients received high-dose intravenous methylprednisolone. TCR Vbeta CDR3 sequencing of roughly 140 peripheral blood samples (under 45 ophthalmopathy, roughly 74 hyperthyroidism and roughly 17 progressor patients) is reported in the paper. Paper-wide results and their limitations: No statistical method was used to fix the sample size in advance, and group allocation was not hidden from the investigators. Ophthalmopathy was separated from stable hyperthyroidism by a 13 V-J signature model, with just over 85% sensitivity and about 81% specificity obtained in cross-validation and 80%/75% obtained in testing. In validation, progression to ophthalmopathy was predicted by the model with 70.59% sensitivity and under 85% specificity, a median of approximately 6.5 months before onset. Most expanded thyroid clonotypes (frequency above 0.001) were also found in blood, which suggests that blood repertoires may mirror thyroid immune responses.

Moderately to severely active disease, a Clinical Activity Score of at least 3, a NOSPECS grade of at least 4, and a duration under 3 months were present in ophthalmopathy patients. Patients with uncontrolled infections, other autoimmune diseases, pregnancy or lactation were excluded. Clinical symptoms, serum thyroxine and TRAb, thyroid ultrasound, and orbital computed tomography formed the basis for the diagnoses. Ficoll-Paque density gradient centrifugation was used to isolate PBMCs from 8.5 to 10 ml of fresh peripheral blood. Trizol reagent was used to extract total RNA, and RNA quality was then checked on an Agilent 2100 Bioanalyzer. The TCR beta CDR3 regions were amplified from RNA transcripts. For the first round of RT-PCR on the TCR CDR3, the HTBI primer set was used together with the Qiagen OneStep RT-PCR kit. Libraries were constructed in a second round of multiplex PCR, after which size selection and purification were carried out. Sequencing of the libraries was done on an Illumina HiSeq2000 using paired-end 100 bp reads. In the paper's pipeline: SOAPnuke was used to process the raw data, removing reads that contained adapters or uncalled bases, had a mean Phred below 15, or lacked an exact match to the constant primer or identifier. High-quality paired reads were merged with COPE v1.2.5, and unique nucleotide sequences were defined as clonotypes. Clonotypes were aligned to IMGT TRBV, TRBD and TRBJ reference segments using MiTCR v1.1. The analysis was restricted to V-J combinations with a frequency above 0.0001, which together covered 99% to 99.2% of the repertoires. A TCS score was defined as the ratio of F50 (clonal expansion) to E x V (chaos), with BLOSUM62-based TCRdist applied between CDR3 peptides within each V-J. Welch's t-statistics and random forest reduced fewer than 550 V-J features to about 13, which were used in a naive Bayes classifier (R e1071). TCRdb reprocessing: public reads trimmed at Q25 with fastp, clones called with MiXCR, in-frame beta chains kept. Rows with a matching CDR3 protein are joined into one entry that keeps the most common DNA and genes. The V and J calls come from TCRdb's annotation, not from the publication. A total of 300,000 to 450,000 distinct CDR3 sequences appear in this sample, approximately 15% of them only once. The ten largest account for around 19% of the sample.

From cysteine to phenylalanine, the CDR3 is 14 amino acids long. Solely the CDR3 DNA is kept, with 42 bases framed from the first base. V is pruned by 5 bases and J by 7 bases, leaving 9 bases of the junction without a gene match. CDR1 DFQATT and CDR2 SNEGSKA are derived from the germline V gene (reference sequence). This clonotype was recorded many times. The antigen it recognizes is unknown. No much larger clonotype is one base removed from it; base qualities were not supplied. The sequence is built from TRBV20-1 and TRBJ2-3; 10 bases in between match TRBD2. The sample comprised blood. This receptor was identified in a woman aged 25-40 years with Graves' ophthalmopathy. The nucleotide sequence is given as TGCAGTGCTGAACAGCGGGGGGGCTCGAATACGCAGTATTTT. This is translated as CSAEQRGGSNTQYF.